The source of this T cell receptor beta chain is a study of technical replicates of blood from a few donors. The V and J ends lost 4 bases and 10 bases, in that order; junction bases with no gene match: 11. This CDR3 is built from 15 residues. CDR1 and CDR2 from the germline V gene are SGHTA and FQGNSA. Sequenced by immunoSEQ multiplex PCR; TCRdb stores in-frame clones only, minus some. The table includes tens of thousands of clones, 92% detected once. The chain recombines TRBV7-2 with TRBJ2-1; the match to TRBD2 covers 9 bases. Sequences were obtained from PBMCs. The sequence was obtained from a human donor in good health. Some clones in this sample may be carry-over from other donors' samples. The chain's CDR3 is CASSSRLAVFGEQFF. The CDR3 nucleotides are TGTGCCAGCAGCTCACGACTAGCGGTCTTCGGAGAGCAGTTCTTC.